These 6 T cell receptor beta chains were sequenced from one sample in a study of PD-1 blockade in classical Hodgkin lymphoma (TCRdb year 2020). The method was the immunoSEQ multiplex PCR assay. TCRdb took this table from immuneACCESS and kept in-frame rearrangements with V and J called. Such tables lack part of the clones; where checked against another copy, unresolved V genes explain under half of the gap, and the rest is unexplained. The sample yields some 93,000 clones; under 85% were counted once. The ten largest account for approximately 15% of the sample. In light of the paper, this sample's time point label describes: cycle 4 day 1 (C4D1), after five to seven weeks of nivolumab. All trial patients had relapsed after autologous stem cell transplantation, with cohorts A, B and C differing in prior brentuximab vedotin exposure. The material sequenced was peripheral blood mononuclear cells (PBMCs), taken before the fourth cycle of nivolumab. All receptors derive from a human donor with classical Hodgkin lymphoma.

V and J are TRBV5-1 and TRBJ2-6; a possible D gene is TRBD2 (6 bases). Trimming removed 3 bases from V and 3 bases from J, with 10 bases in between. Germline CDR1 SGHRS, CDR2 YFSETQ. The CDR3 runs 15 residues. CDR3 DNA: TGCGCCAGCAGCTACCAGGGAGGTGGGGCCAACGTCCTGACTTTC. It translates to CASSYQGGGANVLTF. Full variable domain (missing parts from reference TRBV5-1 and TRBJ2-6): KAGVTQTPRYLIKTRGQQVTLSCSPISGHRSVSWYQQTPGQGLQFLFEYFSETQRNKGNFPGRFSGRQFSNSRSEMNVSTLELGDSALYLCASSYQGGGANVLTFGAGSRLTVL.

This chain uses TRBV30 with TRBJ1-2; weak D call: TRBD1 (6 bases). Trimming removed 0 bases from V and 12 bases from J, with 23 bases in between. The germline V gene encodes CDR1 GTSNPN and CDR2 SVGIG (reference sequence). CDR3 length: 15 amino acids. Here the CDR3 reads CAWSVTGQWLRGHTF. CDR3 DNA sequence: TGTGCCTGGAGTGTAACCGGACAGTGGCTAAGGGGCCACACCTTC. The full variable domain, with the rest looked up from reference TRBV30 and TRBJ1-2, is SQTIHQWPATLVQPVGSPLSLECTVEGTSNPNLYWYRQAAGRGLQLLFYSVGIGQISSEVPQNLSASRPQDRQFILSSKKLLLSDSGFYLCAWSVTGQWLRGHTFGSGTRLTVV.

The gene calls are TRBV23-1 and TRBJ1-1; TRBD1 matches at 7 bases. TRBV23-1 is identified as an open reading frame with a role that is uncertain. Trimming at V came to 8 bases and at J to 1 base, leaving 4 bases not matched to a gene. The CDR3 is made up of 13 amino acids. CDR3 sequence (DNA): TGCGCCAGCGGGGACAGACCGAACACTGAAGCTTTCTTT. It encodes CASGDRPNTEAFF.

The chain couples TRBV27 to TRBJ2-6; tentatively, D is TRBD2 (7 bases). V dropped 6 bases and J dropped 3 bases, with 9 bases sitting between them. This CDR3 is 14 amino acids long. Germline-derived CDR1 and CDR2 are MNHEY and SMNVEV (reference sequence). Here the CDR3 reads CASRGGGGANVLTF. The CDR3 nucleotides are TGTGCCAGCAGGGGAGGGGGTGGGGCCAACGTCCTGACTTTC.

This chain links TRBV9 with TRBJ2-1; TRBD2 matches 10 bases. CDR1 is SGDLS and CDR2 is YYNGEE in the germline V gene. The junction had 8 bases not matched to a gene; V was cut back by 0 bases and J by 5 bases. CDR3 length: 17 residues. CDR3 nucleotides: TGTGCCAGCAGCGTAGGTATTACTAGCGGGGAGAACAATGAGCAGTTCTTC. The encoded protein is CASSVGITSGENNEQFF.

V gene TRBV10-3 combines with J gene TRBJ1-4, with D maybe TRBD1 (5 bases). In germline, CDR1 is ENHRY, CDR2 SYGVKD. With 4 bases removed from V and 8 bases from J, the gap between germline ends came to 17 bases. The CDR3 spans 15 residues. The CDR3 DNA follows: TGTGCCATCAGTGCCGACAGAGCACCAAACGAAAAACTGTTTTTT. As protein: CAISADRAPNEKLFF.